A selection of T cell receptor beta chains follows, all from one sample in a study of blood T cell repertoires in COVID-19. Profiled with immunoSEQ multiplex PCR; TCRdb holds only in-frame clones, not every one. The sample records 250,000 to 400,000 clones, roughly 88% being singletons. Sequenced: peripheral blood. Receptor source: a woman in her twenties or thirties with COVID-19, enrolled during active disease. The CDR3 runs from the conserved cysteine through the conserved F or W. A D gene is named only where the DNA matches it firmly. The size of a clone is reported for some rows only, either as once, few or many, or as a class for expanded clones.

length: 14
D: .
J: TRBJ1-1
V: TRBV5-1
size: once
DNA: TGCGCCAGCAGCTTGGAGAGGGTGAACACTGAAGCTTTCTTT
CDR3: CASSLERVNTEAFF

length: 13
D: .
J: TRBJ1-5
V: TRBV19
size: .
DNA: TGTGCCAGTAAGGGGTATAGCAATCAGCCCCAGCATTTT
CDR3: CASKGYSNQPQHF

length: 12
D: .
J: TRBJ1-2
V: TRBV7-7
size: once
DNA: TGTGCCAGCAGCTGGGCTCCCTATGGCTACACCTTC
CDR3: CASSWAPYGYTF

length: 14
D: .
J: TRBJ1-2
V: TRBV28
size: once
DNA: TGTGCCAGCAGGTCTCCGGGACATTACTATGGCTACACCTTC
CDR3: CASRSPGHYYGYTF

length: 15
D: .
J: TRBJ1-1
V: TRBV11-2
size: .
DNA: TGTGCCAGCAGATACTCACAGGGATTTAACACTGAAGCTTTCTTT
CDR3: CASRYSQGFNTEAFF

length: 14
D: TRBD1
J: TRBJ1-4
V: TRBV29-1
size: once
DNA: TGCAGCGTTGCGAGGGGGCTGGGGAATGAAAAACTGTTTTTT
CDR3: CSVARGLGNEKLFF

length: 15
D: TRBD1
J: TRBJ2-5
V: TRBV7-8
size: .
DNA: TGTGCCAGCAGCTTCCCCGGGACAGGGCAAGAGACCCAGTACTTC
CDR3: CASSFPGTGQETQYF

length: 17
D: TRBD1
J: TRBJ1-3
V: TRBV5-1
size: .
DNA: TGCGCCAGCAGCCCAAGGACAGGGCTCGCCGCGGGAAACACCATATATTTT
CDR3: CASSPRTGLAAGNTIYF

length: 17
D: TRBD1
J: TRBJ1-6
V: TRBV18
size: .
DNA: TGTGCCAGCTCACCACAAGGTGCAGGGGGCTCCAATTCACCCCTCCACTTT
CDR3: CASSPQGAGGSNSPLHF

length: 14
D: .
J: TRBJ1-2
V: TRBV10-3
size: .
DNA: TGTGCCATCAGTGAGTCGGCGGGGCTGTGGGGCTACACCTTC
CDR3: CAISESAGLWGYTF

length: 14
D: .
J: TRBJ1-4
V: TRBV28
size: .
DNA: TGTGCCAGCAGTTTGGGAGGGAGGCGCGAAAAACTGTTTTTT
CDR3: CASSLGGRREKLFF

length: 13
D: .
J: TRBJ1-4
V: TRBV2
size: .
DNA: TGTGCCAGCAACCGCCAGGGAGGCGAAAAACTGTTTTTT
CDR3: CASNRQGGEKLFF

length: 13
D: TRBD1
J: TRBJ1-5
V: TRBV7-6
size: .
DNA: TGTGCCAGCAGCCAGGACAGGGGCAAGCCCCAGCATTTT
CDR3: CASSQDRGKPQHF

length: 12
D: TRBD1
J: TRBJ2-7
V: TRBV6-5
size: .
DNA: TGTGCAGCTTACAGGGGCCCGGGGGAGCAGTACTTC
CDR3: CAAYRGPGEQYF

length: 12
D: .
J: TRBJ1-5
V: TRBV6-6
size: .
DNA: TGTGCCAGCAGTCCGAGGTCGTGGCCCCAGCATTTT
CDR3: CASSPRSWPQHF

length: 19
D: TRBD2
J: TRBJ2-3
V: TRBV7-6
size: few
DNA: TGTGCCAGCAGCCGAAGGCCCGGGACTAGCGGGGGGACCCCAGATACGCAGTATTTT
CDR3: CASSRRPGTSGGTPDTQYF

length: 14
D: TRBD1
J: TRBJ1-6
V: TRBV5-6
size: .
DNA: TGTGCCAGCAGCTTGGGGGGACAGGGTCGACCCCTCCACTTT
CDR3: CASSLGGQGRPLHF

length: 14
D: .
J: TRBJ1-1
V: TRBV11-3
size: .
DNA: TGTGCCAGCAGCTCGGAGGGGGGGCTCACTGAAGCTTTCTTT
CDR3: CASSSEGGLTEAFF

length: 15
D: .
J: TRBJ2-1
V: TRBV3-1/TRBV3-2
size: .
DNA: TGTGCCAGCAGCCTCCCGGGGGGCATATGGGATGAGCAGTTCTTC
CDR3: CASSLPGGIWDEQFF

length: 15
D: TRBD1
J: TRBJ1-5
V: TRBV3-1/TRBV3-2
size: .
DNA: TGTGCCAGCAGCCAAGATACAGGGGGCTCTCAGCCCCAGCATTTT
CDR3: CASSQDTGGSQPQHF

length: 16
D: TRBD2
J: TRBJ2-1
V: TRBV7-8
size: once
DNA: TGTGCCAGCAGTTCCCGGGGGAGGGAACGGAGTAATGAGCAGTTCTTC
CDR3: CASSSRGRERSNEQFF

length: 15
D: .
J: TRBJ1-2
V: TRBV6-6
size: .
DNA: TGTGCCAGCAGCCAACTGGTTGGGCAGGTATATGGCTACACCTTC
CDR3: CASSQLVGQVYGYTF

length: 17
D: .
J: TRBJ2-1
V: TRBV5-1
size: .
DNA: TGCGCCAGCAGCTCCGGGCCAAACGACTACTTGTACAATGAGCAGTTCTTC
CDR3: CASSSGPNDYLYNEQFF

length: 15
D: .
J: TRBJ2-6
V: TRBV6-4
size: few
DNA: TGTGCCAGCAGTGACTCGAGCTCTGGGGCCAACGTCCTGACTTTC
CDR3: CASSDSSSGANVLTF

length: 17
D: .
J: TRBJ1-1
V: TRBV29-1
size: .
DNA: TGCAGCGTTGACATTAAGGACAGACCAGGCGTAAACACTGAAGCTTTCTTT
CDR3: CSVDIKDRPGVNTEAFF

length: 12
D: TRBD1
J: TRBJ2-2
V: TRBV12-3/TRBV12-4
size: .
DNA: TGTGCCAGCAACGACAGGGCCGGGGAGCTGTTTTTT
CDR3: CASNDRAGELFF

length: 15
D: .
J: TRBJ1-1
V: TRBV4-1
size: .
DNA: TGCGCCAGCAGCCAAGATGTGATCAGGGGACGGTCTGCTTTCTTT
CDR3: CASSQDVIRGRSAFF

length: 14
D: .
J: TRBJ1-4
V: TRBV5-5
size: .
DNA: TGTGCCAGCAGCCCCTGGGGAGAGAATGAAAAACTGTTTTTT
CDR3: CASSPWGENEKLFF

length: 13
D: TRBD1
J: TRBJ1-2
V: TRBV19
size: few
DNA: TGTGCCAGTAGTCCGGACGACAGGGATGGCTACACCTTC
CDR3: CASSPDDRDGYTF

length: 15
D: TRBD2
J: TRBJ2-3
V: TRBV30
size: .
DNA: TGTGCCTGGAGTGTAATAGCGGGATTAACAGATACGCAGTATTTT
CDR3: CAWSVIAGLTDTQYF

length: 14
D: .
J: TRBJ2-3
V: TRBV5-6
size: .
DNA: TGTGCCAGCAGCCCCGGGGGATCCACAGATACGCAGTATTTT
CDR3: CASSPGGSTDTQYF

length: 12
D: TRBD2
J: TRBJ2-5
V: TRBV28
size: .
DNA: TGTGCCAGCACCACGGGAGGGGAGACCCAGTACTTC
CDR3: CASTTGGETQYF

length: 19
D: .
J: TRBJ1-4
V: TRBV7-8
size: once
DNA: TGTGCCAGCAGCCTAGTTTTCCTGGGGGCGGCGGCAACTAATGAAAAACTGTTTTTT
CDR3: CASSLVFLGAAATNEKLFF

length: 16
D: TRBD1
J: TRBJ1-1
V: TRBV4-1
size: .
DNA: TGCGCCAGCAGCCAGCGTCGGATGACAGGGGCCACTGAAGCTTTCTTT
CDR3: CASSQRRMTGATEAFF

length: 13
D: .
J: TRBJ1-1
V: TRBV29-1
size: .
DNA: TGCAGCGTTGGACAGGCGATGAACACTGAAGCTTTCTTT
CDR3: CSVGQAMNTEAFF

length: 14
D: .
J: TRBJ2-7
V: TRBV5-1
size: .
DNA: TGCGCCAGCAGCCTACAGGTATCCTCCTACGAGCAGTACTTC
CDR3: CASSLQVSSYEQYF

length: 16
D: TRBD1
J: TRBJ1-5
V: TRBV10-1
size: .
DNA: TGCGCCAGCTTTAAACACCTCGACAGGGCCGGGCAGCCCCAGCATTTT
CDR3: CASFKHLDRAGQPQHF

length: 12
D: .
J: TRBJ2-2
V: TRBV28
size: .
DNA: TGTGCCAGCAGTTCGTACACCGGGGAGCTGTTTTTT
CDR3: CASSSYTGELFF

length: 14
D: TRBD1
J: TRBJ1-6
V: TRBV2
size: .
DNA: TGTGCCAGCAGTCAGCAGGGGGTAGGTTCACCCCTCCACTTT
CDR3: CASSQQGVGSPLHF

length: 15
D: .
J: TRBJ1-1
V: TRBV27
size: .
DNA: TGTGCCAGCAAATTTGCGGGGCACCCGAACACTGAAGCTTTCTTT
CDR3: CASKFAGHPNTEAFF

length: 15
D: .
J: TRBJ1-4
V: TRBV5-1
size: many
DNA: TGCGCCAGCAGCTTGGCGGGGACATCGGATGAAAAACTGTTTTTT
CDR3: CASSLAGTSDEKLFF

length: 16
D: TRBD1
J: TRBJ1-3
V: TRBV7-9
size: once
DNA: TGTGCCAGCAGCCCGGGACAGGGGAACGCTGGAAACACCATATATTTT
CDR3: CASSPGQGNAGNTIYF

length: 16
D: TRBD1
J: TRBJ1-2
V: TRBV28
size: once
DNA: TGTGCCAGCAGCCCCGGGGACAGCCCGATCTATTCAGGCTACACCTTC
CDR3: CASSPGDSPIYSGYTF

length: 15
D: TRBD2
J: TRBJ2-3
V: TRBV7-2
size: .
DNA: TGTGCCAGCAAGCGCGGGGGGGCCGGGACAGATACGCAGTATTTT
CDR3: CASKRGGAGTDTQYF

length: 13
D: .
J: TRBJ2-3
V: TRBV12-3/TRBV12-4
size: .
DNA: TGTGCCAGCCTCAGGGGGGCCACAGATACGCAGTATTTT
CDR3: CASLRGATDTQYF

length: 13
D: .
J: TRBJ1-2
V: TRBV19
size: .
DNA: TGTGCCAGTAGTAGGTCAGCTAACTATGGCTACACCTTC
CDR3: CASSRSANYGYTF

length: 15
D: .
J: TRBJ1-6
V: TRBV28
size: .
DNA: TGTGCCAGCAGTTCCCGAGGAGCTGGTAATTCACCCCTCCACTTT
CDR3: CASSSRGAGNSPLHF

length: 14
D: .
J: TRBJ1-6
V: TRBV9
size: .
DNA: TGTGCCAGCAGCACTAACCCGACGGATTCACCCCTCCACTTT
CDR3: CASSTNPTDSPLHF